This T cell receptor beta chain was obtained from a study of blood T cells in healthy people across ages. General study points: Diversity was higher, and naive CD4+ cells more numerous, in long-lived donors than in aged donors.

A second roughly 7 to 11 cycle PCR used barcoded and J-beta primers. One entry per CDR3 protein, called by TCRdb with MiXCR from the 5' RACE reads. The table records about 1.8 million distinct CDR3 sequences, about 50% of them present only once. The CDR3 is made up of 14 amino acids. CDR1 and CDR2 from the germline V gene are SGHTA and FQGNSA. This clonotype was recorded only once. The antigen remains unidentified. Since a much larger clone is just one base distant, this may be a read error. V usage is TRBV7-2 and J usage is TRBJ1-2; tentatively, D is TRBD1 (5 bases). This clonotype was sampled from a woman in her thirties or forties in good health. Source material: blood. CDR3 sequence reads: CANSLVGGNYGYTF. The CDR3 nucleotides read TGTGCCAACAGCTTAGTGGGGGGGAACTATGGCTACACCTTC.